This TCR beta chain was captured by sequencing in a study of blood T cell repertoires in COVID-19. About the study: The samples span acute and convalescent COVID-19 from the United States, Italy and Spain.

This clone has a handful of counts. Individuals drawn from 20 to 25 US areas were roughly 18 to 89 years old. The V segment lost 5 bases and the J segment 0 bases; nucleotides outside the gene matches: 3. CDR3 length: 15 residues. The germline CDR1 and CDR2 sequences are MDHEN and SYDVKM. Original methodology: The assay estimated nucleated cells by amplifying reference gene primers. Repertoires were generated with immunoSEQ multiplex PCR, while TCRdb's copy carries only in-frame clones and drops some. Clone size and the V and J calls come from that table; the DNA yielded D and trimming. The data show approximately 200,000 clones, about 90% seen once.

Sample: PBMCs or T cells enriched from blood (not recorded which). The chain links TRBV28 to TRBJ1-4, with 7 bases matching TRBD1. The TCR was taken from a woman aged 25 to 39 who had recovered from COVID-19. CDR3 sequence reads: CASSRQGATNEKLFF. The CDR3 DNA sequence: TGTGCCAGCAGTCGACAGGGCGCAACTAATGAAAAACTGTTTTTT.